This TCR beta chain was documented in a study of blood T cell repertoires in COVID-19. Turning to the study itself: Samples representing acute and convalescent COVID-19 were sourced from the United States, Italy and Spain. T cells, B-cell-depleted T cells, or PBMCs provided the cDNA or gDNA that served as material.

The ends lost 4 bases at V and 5 bases at J; junction bases unmatched: 5. Germline CDR1 KGHSH, CDR2 LQKENI. The CDR3 extends over 15 amino acids. In the study's own analysis: Estimated nucleated cell counts came from reference gene primer amplification. Generated by immunoSEQ multiplex PCR, the TCRdb table keeps only in-frame clones and is missing some. V and J calls and clone size are given by that table; D and trimming were obtained from the DNA. The sample lists 72,000 or so clones, around 85% occurring once. This clone was observed a handful of times. The sequenced sample was peripheral blood. The receptor was isolated from a woman older than 75 with active or convalescent COVID-19. The gene calls are TRBV18 and TRBJ1-1, with 12 positions matching TRBD1. CDR3 DNA: TGTGCCAGCTCACGGGACAGGGGGCGCGGTACTGAAGCTTTCTTT. Amino acids: CASSRDRGRGTEAFF.